This TCR beta chain was profiled in a study of cytomegalovirus exposure and HLA in healthy donors. General study findings and limits: Later analysis indicated greater clonal expansion among HLA-associated TCR beta chains than among equally common other chains.

The PCR used 60 Vbeta and 13 Jbeta primers. Here immunoSEQ multiplex PCR was the method, and the copy in TCRdb shows in-frame clones only, minus some. This sample has over 150,000 clones, with 80% to 90% found just once. The CDR3 sequence is 17 residues long. In germline, CDR1 is MGHRA, CDR2 YSYEKL. The ends lost 2 bases at V and 1 base at J; junction bases unmatched: 7. As concerns this clone: The antigen is not known.

The source is a male donor in good health and CMV-seronegative. Sequenced input: PBMCs. V and J are TRBV4-1 and TRBJ2-7; 11 nucleotides match TRBD2. CDR3 protein: CASSQPIGTSGSYEQYF. The CDR3 DNA reads TGCGCCAGCAGCCAACCCATCGGGACTAGCGGATCCTACGAGCAGTACTTC.